These 3 T cell receptor beta chains originate from one sample sequenced in a study of human T cells and chemical hapten exposure. A single record per CDR3 protein comes from TCRdb applying MiXCR to the RACE reads. The profile shows some 94,000 distinct CDR3 sequences, about an eighth of them singletons. As for time point: patch test 1, 2 weeks after DPC sensitization. The treatment denotes: therapeutic diphenylcyclopropenone sensitization with weekly scalp DPC. The source was whole blood, collected in connection with sensitization to the hapten diphenylcyclopropenone (DPC). Receptors originate from a woman aged 40 to 50 with alopecia areata. Some clones in this sample may be carry-over from other donors' samples.

This clonotype was picked up a small number of times. This chain links TRBV5-1 with TRBJ2-2; D remains unclear. The ends were cut back, 4 bases at V and 4 bases at J, with 20 bases in the middle. The CDR3 covers 17 residues. Germline values: CDR1 SGHRS, CDR2 YFSETQ. Here the CDR3 DNA reads TGCGCCAGCAGCAACAGAGGACCCAATACCCGCACCGGGGAGCTGTTTTTT. This encodes CASSNRGPNTRTGELFF.

This clonotype came up many times. V usage is TRBV4-2 and J usage is TRBJ1-6; 9 bases match TRBD1. Germline CDR1 reads LGHNA; CDR2 reads YNFKEQ. The trim removed 5 bases at V and 1 base at J, leaving 6 bases unmatched. This CDR3 region has 17 residues. The CDR3 protein is CASSNRGRGSYNSPLHF. The CDR3 coding sequence is TGTGCCAGCAGCAACAGGGGGCGCGGGTCCTATAATTCACCCCTCCACTTT.

V and J are TRBV7-6 and TRBJ2-5, with TRBD2 matching 7 bases. Germline V gene data show CDR1 as SGHVS and CDR2 as FNYEAQ. This CDR3 comprises 16 residues. The V and J ends lost 3 bases and 1 base, in that order; junction bases with no gene match: 8. The CDR3 reads CASSFLREIPQETQYF. The CDR3 nucleotides are TGTGCCAGCAGCTTTTTGCGGGAGATTCCCCAAGAGACCCAGTACTTC.